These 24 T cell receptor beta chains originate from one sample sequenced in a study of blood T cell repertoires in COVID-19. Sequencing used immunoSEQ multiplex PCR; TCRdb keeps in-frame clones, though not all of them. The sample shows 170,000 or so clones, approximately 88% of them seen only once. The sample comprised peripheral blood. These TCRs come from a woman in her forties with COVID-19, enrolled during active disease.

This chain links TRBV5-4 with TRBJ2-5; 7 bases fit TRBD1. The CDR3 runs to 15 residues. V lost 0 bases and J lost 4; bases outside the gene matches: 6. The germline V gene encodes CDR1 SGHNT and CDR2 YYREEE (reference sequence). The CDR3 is CASSLETGYTETQYF. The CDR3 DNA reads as TGTGCCAGCAGCTTGGAGACAGGGTATACAGAGACCCAGTACTTC.

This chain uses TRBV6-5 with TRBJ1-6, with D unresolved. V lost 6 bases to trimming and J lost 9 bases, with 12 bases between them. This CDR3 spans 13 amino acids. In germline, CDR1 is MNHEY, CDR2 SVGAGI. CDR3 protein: CASSPDRSSPLHF. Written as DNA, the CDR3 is TGTGCCAGCAGCCCCGACCGGAGTTCACCCCTCCACTTT.

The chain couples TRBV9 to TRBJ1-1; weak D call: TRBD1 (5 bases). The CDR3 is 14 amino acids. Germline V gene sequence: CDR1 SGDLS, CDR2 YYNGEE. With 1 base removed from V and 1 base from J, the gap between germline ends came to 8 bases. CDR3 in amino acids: CASSVLGRNTEAFF. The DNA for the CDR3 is TGTGCCAGCAGCGTATTGGGGCGGAACACTGAAGCTTTCTTT.

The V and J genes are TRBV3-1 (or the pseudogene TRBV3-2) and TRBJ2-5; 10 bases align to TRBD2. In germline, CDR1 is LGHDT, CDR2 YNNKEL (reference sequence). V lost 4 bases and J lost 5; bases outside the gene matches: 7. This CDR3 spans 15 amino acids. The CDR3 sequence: CASSRAGGPQETQYF. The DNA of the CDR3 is TGTGCCAGCAGCCGAGCGGGGGGGCCCCAGGAGACCCAGTACTTC.

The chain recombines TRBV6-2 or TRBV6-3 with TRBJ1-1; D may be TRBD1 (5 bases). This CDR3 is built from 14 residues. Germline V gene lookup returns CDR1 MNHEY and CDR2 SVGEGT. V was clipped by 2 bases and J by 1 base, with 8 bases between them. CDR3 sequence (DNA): TGTGCCAGCAGTTACAGGGGCACGAACACTGAAGCTTTCTTT. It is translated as CASSYRGTNTEAFF.

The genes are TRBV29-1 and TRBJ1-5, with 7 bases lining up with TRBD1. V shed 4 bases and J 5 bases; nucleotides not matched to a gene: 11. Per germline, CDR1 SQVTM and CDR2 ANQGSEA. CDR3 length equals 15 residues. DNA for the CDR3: TGCAGCGTTGGGTCTCGACAGGGTGTGGATCAGCCCCAGCATTTT. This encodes CSVGSRQGVDQPQHF.

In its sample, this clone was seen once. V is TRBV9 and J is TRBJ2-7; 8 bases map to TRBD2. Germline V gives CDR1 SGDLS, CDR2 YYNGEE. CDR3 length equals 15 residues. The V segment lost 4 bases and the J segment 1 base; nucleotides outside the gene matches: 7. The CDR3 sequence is CASSRLAGQSYEQYF. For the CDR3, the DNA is TGTGCCAGCAGCCGTCTAGCGGGTCAGTCCTACGAGCAGTACTTC.

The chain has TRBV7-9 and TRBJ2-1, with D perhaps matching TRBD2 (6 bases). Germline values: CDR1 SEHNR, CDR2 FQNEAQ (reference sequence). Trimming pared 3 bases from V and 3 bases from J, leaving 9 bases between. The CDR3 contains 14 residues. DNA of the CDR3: TGTGCCAGCAGCTTGGAGCGGGTCTACAATGAGCAGTTCTTC. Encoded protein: CASSLERVYNEQFF.

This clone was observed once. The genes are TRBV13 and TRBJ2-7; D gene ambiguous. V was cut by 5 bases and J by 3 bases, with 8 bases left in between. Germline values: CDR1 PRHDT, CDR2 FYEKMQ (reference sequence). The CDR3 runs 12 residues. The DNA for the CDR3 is TGTGCCAGCAGCATAAGACTCTACGAGCAGTACTTC. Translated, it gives CASSIRLYEQYF.

The CDR3 region is CASSQDRTYPRETQYF. CDR3 in DNA: TGTGCCAGCAGCCAAGACAGGACTTACCCCCGGGAGACCCAGTACTTC. V gene TRBV4-2 combines with J gene TRBJ2-5, with D possibly being TRBD2 (5 bases). V lost 0 bases and J 5 bases, leaving 16 bases between the germline ends. The CDR3 spans 16 residues. Looked up from germline, CDR1 is LGHNA and CDR2 is YNFKEQ.

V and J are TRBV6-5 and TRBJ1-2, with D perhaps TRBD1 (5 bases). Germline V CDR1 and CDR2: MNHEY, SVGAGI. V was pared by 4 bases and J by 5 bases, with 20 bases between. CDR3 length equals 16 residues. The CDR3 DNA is TGTGCCAGCAGTTTAGGGTTTGGGGCGGCCACATATGGCTACACCTTC. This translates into CASSLGFGAATYGYTF.

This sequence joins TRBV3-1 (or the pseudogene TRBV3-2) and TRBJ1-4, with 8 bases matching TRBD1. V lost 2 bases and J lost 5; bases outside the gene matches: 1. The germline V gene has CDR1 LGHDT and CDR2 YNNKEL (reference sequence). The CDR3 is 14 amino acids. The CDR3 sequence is CASSQRTGNEKLFF. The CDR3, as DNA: TGTGCCAGCAGCCAACGGACAGGGAATGAAAAACTGTTTTTT.

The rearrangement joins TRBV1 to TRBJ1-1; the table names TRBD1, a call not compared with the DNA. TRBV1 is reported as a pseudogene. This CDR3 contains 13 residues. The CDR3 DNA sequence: TGCACCAGCAGCCCTCCCTTTGGGCCGTCGGCTTTCTTT. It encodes CTSSPPFGPSAFF.

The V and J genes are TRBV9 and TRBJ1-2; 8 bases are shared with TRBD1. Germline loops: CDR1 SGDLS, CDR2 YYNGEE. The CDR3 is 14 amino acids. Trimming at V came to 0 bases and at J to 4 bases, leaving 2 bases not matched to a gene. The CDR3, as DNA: TGTGCCAGCAGCGTAGCCGGACAGGGCTATGGCTACACCTTC. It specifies CASSVAGQGYGYTF.

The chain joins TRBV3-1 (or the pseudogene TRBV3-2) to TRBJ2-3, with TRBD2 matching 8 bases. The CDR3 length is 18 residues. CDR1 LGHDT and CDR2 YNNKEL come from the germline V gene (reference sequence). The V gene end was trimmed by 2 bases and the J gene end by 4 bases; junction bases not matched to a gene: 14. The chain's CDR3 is CASSQSPAVAGNPDTQYF. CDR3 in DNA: TGTGCCAGCAGCCAATCCCCCGCGGTAGCGGGAAACCCAGATACGCAGTATTTT.

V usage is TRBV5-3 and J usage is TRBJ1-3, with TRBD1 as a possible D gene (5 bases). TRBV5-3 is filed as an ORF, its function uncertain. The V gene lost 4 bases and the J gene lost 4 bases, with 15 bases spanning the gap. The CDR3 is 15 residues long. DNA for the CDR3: TGTGCCAGAAGCGGTACCGGGGGGGTAGGAAACACCATATATTTT. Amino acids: CARSGTGGVGNTIYF.

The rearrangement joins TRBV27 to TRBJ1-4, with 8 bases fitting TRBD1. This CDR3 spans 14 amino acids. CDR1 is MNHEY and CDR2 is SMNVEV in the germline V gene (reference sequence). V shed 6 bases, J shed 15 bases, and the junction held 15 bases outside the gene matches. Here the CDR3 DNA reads TGTGCCAGCAGGGAATCGTACAGGGGGGAGCTAATGTTTTTT. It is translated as CASRESYRGELMFF. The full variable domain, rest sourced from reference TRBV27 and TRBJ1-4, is EAQVTQNPRYLITVTGKKLTVTCSQNMNHEYMSWYRQDPGLGLRQIYYSMNVEVTDKGDVPEGYKVSRKEKRNFPLILESPSPNQTSLYFCASRESYRGELMFFGSGTQLSVL.

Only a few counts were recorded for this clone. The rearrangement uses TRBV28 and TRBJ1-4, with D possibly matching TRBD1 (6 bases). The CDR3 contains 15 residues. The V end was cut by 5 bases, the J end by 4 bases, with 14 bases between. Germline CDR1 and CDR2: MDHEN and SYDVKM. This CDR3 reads CASSTPDSFNEKLFF. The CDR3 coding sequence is TGTGCCAGCAGTACGCCGGACAGTTTTAATGAAAAACTGTTTTTT.

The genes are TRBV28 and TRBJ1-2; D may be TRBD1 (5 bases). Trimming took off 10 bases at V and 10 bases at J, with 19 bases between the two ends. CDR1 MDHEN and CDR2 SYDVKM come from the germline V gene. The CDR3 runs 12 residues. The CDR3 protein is CATQLTGGSYTF. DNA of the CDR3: TGTGCCACCCAATTAACAGGCGGATCCTACACCTTC.

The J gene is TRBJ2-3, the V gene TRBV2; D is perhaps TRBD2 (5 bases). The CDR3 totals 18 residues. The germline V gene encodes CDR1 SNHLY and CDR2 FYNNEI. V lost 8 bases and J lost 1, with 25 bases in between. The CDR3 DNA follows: TGTGCCAGCGGAGTGAGACCGCCTTTGACCGGGGGCACAGATACGCAGTATTTT. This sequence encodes CASGVRPPLTGGTDTQYF.

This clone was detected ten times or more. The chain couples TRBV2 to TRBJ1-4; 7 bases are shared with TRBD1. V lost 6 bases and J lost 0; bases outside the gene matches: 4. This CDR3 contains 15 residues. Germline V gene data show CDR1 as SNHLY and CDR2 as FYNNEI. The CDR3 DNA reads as TGTGCCAGCAGGCGACAGGGATCAACTAATGAAAAACTGTTTTTT. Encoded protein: CASRRQGSTNEKLFF.

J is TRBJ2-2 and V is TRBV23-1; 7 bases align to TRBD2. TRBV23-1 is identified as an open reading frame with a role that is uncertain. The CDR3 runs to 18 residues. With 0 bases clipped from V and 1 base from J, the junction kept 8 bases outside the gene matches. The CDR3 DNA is TGCGCCAGCAGTCAATCAGGTCGGGGGGTAGGGAACACCGGGGAGCTGTTTTTT. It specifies CASSQSGRGVGNTGELFF.

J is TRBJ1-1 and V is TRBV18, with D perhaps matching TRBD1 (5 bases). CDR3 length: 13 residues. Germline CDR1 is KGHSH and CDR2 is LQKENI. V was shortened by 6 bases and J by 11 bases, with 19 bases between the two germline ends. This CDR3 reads CASSSQGPPTAFF. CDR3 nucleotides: TGTGCCAGCTCCTCTCAGGGCCCGCCCACCGCTTTCTTT.

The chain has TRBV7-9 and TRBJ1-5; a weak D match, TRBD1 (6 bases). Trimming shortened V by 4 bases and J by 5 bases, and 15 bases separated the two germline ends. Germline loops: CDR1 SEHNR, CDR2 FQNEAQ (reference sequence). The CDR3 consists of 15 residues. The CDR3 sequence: CASSSNRAGDQPQHF. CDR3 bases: TGTGCCAGCAGCTCCAACAGGGCAGGGGATCAGCCCCAGCATTTT.